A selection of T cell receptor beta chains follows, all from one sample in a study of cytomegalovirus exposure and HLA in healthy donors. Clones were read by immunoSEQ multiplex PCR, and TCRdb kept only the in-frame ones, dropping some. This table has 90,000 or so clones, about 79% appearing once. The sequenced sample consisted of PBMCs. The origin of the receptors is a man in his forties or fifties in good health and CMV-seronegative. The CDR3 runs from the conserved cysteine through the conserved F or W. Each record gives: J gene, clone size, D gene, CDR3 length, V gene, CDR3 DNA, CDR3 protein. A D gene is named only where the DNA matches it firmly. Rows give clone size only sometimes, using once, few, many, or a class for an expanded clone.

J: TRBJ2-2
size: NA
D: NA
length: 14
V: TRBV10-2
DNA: TGCGCCAGCAGGGAGGGGCCCAGCACCGGGGAGCTGTTTTTT
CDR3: CASREGPSTGELFF

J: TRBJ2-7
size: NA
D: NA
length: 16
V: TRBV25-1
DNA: TGTGCCAGCAGCCCATTGAGCGAGACAGGCTCCTACGAGCAGTACTTC
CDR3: CASSPLSETGSYEQYF

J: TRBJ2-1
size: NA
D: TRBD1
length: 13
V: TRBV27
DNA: TGTGCCAGCAGGCGGACAGGGGGCAATGAGCAGTTCTTC
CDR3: CASRRTGGNEQFF

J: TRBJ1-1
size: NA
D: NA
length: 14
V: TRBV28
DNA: TGTGCCAGCAGTTTGGGGGGGGCGAACACTGAAGCTTTCTTT
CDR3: CASSLGGANTEAFF

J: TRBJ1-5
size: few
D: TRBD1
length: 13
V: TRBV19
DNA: TGTGCCAGTAGTTTAAACAGGGGTCAGCCCCAGCATTTT
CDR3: CASSLNRGQPQHF

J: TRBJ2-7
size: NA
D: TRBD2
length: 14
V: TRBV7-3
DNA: TGTGCCAGCAGCTTATCGGGACTAGCGAACGAGCAGTACTTC
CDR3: CASSLSGLANEQYF

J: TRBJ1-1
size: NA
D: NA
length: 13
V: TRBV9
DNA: TGTGCCAGCAGCACCGGGAAGGGGGTGGAGGCTTTCTTT
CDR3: CASSTGKGVEAFF

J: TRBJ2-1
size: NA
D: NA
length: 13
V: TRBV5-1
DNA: TGCGCCAGCAGCTTGGATCGCGGGATTGAGCAGTTCTTC
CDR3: CASSLDRGIEQFF

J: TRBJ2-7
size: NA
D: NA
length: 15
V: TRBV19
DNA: TGTGCCAGCAGTAGTGGTATCAGGAATACCTACGAGCAGTACTTC
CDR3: CASSSGIRNTYEQYF

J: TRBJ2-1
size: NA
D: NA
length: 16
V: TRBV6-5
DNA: TGTGCCAGCAGTTACTCGGGGGGAGAACGGTACAATGAGCAGTTCTTC
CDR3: CASSYSGGERYNEQFF

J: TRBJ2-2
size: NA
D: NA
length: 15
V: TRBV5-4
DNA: TGTGCCAGCAGCTTGGACAGGAAGGACACCGGGGAGCTGTTTTTT
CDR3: CASSLDRKDTGELFF

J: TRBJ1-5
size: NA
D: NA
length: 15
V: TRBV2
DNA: TGTGCCAGCAGTGACCTTGACAGCTCATCTCAGCCCCAGCATTTT
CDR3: CASSDLDSSSQPQHF

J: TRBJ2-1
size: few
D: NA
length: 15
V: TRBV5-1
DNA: TGCGCCAGCAGCTTAGATATTCTGGGAGGCGGTGAGCAGTTCTTC
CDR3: CASSLDILGGGEQFF

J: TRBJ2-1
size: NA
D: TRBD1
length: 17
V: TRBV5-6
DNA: TGTGCCAGCAGCCACGACCGTTGGGACAGGGGATACAATGAGCAGTTCTTC
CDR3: CASSHDRWDRGYNEQFF

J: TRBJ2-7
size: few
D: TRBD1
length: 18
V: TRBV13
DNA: TGTGCCAGCAGCTCTAGACAGGGGGGAAAAGGAGGGACCTACGAGCAGTACTTC
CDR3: CASSSRQGGKGGTYEQYF

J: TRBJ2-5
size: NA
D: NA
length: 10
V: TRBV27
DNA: TGTGCCAGCGGGAGGGAGACCCAGTACTTC
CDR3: CASGRETQYF